This TCR beta chain was captured by sequencing in a study of blood T cell repertoires in COVID-19 (TCRdb year 2020). Notes on the research overall: The collaborator samples originated in the United States, Italy and Spain and spanned the acute and convalescent phases of COVID-19. The prospective study material was composed of cDNA or gDNA derived from T cells, B-cell-depleted T cells, or PBMCs. Deeply sampled blood TCRbeta repertoires from subjects exposed to, actively infected with, or recovered from COVID-19 were included in the dataset. The repertoires were released in a freely available public database intended as a resource for research on the immune response to SARS-CoV-2. The samples were drawn from the first 160 participants of the ongoing ImmuneRACE study and from more than 1,000 subjects provided by 6 global collaborators. The sample metadata nearly always contained a de-identified subject ID, COVID-19 status, age in years and sex. HLA class I and class II types, where available, came from metadata supplied by the sample provider rather than from assay-based typing. Broader findings and caveats from the paper: Clinical and demographic metadata were provided uncurated, with the amount varying by source and participant.

The germline V and J ends show losses of 4 bases and 0 bases respectively, and no gene match explains 3 bases of the junction. As encoded in the germline V gene, CDR1 is SGHRS while CDR2 is YFSETQ. Including the terminal cysteine and phenylalanine, the CDR3 comprises 16 residues. The entry retains the CDR3 DNA only, 48 bases that are in frame from base 1. TCRbeta CDR3 regions were amplified from genomic DNA using the immunoSEQ Assay, a bias-controlled multiplex PCR. The paper's data handling went like this. The number of nucleated cells in each sample was estimated from the amplification of reference gene primers within the assay. To quantify the absolute abundance of each unique TCRbeta CDR3 rearrangement, sequence reads were collapsed and filtered. For each sample, productive Simpson clonality was calculated as the square root of Simpson's diversity index across productive rearrangements. Imported from immuneACCESS, the table was reduced by TCRdb to in-frame sequences with V and J called. These copies leave out some clones; in studies compared against another copy, an unresolved V gene accounts for under half, and the cause of the remainder is not known. V and J calls and clone size come straight from that table; D and trimming were deduced from the DNA. The sample table shows tens of thousands of clones, and around 91% are seen once. The ten largest clones add up to approximately 12% of the sample.

Whole blood was collected in K2EDTA tubes by collaborating institutions according to the institutions' own protocols. For TCRbeta analysis, collaborators shipped samples as frozen whole blood, isolated PBMCs, or DNA extracted from either of those sample types. Worth noting for this clone: There is no known antigen for this receptor. No base qualities exist here, and no much larger clone lies one base off it.

Material for sequencing was peripheral blood. This receptor chain uses TRBV5-1 and TRBJ2-3; 12 bases in the middle match TRBD2. The source of this sequence is a man in his 70s with active or convalescent COVID-19. The DNA sequence is TGCGCCAGCAGCCGGACTAGCGGGGCCAGCACAGATACGCAGTATTTT. Its translation is CASSRTSGASTDTQYF.